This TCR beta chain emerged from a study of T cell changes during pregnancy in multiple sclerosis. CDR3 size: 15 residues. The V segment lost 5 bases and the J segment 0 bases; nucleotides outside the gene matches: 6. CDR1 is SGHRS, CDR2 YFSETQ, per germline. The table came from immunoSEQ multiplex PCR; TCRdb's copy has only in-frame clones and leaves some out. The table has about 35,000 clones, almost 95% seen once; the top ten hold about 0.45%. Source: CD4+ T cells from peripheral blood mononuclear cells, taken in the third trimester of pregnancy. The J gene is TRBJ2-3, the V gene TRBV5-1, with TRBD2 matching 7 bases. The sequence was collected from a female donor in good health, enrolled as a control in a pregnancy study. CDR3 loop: CASRERGASTDTQYF. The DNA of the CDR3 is TGCGCCAGCAGAGAGCGGGGCGCTAGCACAGATACGCAGTATTTT.